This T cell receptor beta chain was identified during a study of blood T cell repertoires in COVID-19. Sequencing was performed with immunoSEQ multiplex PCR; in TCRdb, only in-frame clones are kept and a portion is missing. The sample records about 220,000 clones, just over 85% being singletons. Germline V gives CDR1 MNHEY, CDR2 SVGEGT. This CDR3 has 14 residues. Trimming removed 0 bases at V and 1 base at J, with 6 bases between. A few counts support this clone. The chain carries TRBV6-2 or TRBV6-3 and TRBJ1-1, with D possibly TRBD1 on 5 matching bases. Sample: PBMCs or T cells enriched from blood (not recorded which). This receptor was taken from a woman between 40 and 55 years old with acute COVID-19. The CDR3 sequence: CASSYSRANTEAFF. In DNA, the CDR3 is TGTGCCAGCAGTTACTCCAGGGCGAACACTGAAGCTTTCTTT.